A selection of T cell receptor beta chains follows, all from one sample in a study of shared clonotypes between healthy human individuals. Profiled with immunoSEQ multiplex PCR; TCRdb holds only in-frame clones, not every one. The top ten hold 1.5% to 2% of the sample, which has about 2,100,000 clones, approximately 94% seen once. Specimen: naive CD8+ T cells from PBMCs. The receptors derive from a man younger than 30 in good health. Some clones in this sample may be carry-over from other donors' samples. Each CDR3 is given with its conserved first and last residue. The order of the fields is D gene, V gene, clone size, J gene, CDR3 DNA, CDR3 protein. The D gene is left open where the match is weak. A clone size is listed for some rows: how often the clone was seen (once, few, many), or a class if it is expanded.

-,TRBV19,-,TRBJ2-5,TGTGCCAGTAGTCCCCGGGAAAGGGAGACCCAGTACTTC,CASSPRERETQYF
-,TRBV2,-,TRBJ1-1,TGTGCCAGCAGTGAGGTAGGGACTGAAGCTTTCTTT,CASSEVGTEAFF
-,TRBV11-2,-,TRBJ2-2,TGTGCCAGCAGAAACAGCAGGGGTTCCGGGGAGCTGTTTTTT,CASRNSRGSGELFF
-,TRBV7-3,-,TRBJ2-1,TGTGCCAGCAGCTTAAGTGACGGAAGATACTCCTACAATGAGCAGTTCTTC,CASSLSDGRYSYNEQFF
TRBD2,TRBV4-3,-,TRBJ2-1,TGCGCCAGCAGCTGGGGGGTAAAGAGTAGAGATCGTAGCGGGAGTTTTTATGAGCAGTTCTTC,CASSWGVKSRDRSGSFYEQFF
-,TRBV30,-,TRBJ2-7,TGTGCCTGGAGTCCCCGCTATATCCAGGAGGCCCTCGGATACGAGCAGTACTTC,CAWSPRYIQEALGYEQYF
TRBD1,TRBV4-3,-,TRBJ2-7,TGCGCCAGCAGCCAAGATGGGACAGGGCGGTACGAGCAGTACTTC,CASSQDGTGRYEQYF
TRBD2,TRBV9,-,TRBJ2-7,TGTGCCAGCAGCTTGACAGCGGGGCCCTACGAGCAGTACTTC,CASSLTAGPYEQYF
TRBD2,TRBV19,-,TRBJ2-1,TGTGCCAGTAGTATCCAGCGGGACTACAATGAGCAGTTCTTC,CASSIQRDYNEQFF
-,TRBV6-6,-,TRBJ2-1,TGTGCCAGCAGTTCCCCACGGGACAATGAGCAGTTCTTC,CASSSPRDNEQFF
-,TRBV9,-,TRBJ1-1,TGTGCCAGCAGCCCGGGCCTGGGGCCCTTCACTGAAGCTTTCTTT,CASSPGLGPFTEAFF
-,TRBV7-6,-,TRBJ2-1,TGTGCCAGCAGCTTAGACCGGAGCTCCTACAATGAGCAGTTCTTC,CASSLDRSSYNEQFF
-,TRBV5-1,-,TRBJ2-5,TGCGCCAGCTACTACGGGGAGACCCAGTACTTC,CASYYGETQYF
-,TRBV19,-,TRBJ2-7,TGTGCCAGTAGTATCTCCTCCTCAGCCGCTAGCTCCTACGAGCAGTACTTC,CASSISSSAASSYEQYF
-,TRBV6-5,-,TRBJ1-5,TGTGCCAGCAGTTCGGAGGGCGGGTATAGCAATCAGCCCCAGCATTTT,CASSSEGGYSNQPQHF
-,TRBV25-1,-,TRBJ1-5,TGTGCCAGCAGTGGGGTAGAAGGGCACAATCAGCCCCAGCATTTT,CASSGVEGHNQPQHF
-,TRBV6-1,-,TRBJ2-2,TGTGCCAGCAGTGTGTGGCAGGGCTCTAACGGGGAGCTGTTTTTT,CASSVWQGSNGELFF
TRBD1,TRBV25-1,-,TRBJ1-4,TGTGCCAGCAAAACAGGGGAAGCAACTAATGAAAAACTGTTTTTT,CASKTGEATNEKLFF
-,TRBV29-1,-,TRBJ1-3,TGCAGCGTACTTCGGACAGAAAACTCTGGAAACACCATATATTTT,CSVLRTENSGNTIYF
-,TRBV6-1,-,TRBJ2-1,TGTGCCAGCAGTGGCCCTTTGCGGACAAACTACAATGAGCAGTTCTTC,CASSGPLRTNYNEQFF
-,TRBV16,-,TRBJ1-3,TGTGCCAGCAGCCAATCGAGCTCAGGGTGGAGCTCTGGAAACACCATATATTTT,CASSQSSSGWSSGNTIYF
-,TRBV7-7,-,TRBJ2-5,TGTGCCAGCAGCCCCCACAGGAAAGAGACCCAGTACTTC,CASSPHRKETQYF
TRBD2,TRBV7-8,-,TRBJ2-2,TGTGCCAGCAGCTACAACCCGGGACTAGCGGGAGACACCGGGGAGCTGTTTTTT,CASSYNPGLAGDTGELFF
-,TRBV11-1,-,TRBJ1-1,TGTGCCAGCAGCTTAGCCCGGGGGTATAGTACTGAAGCTTTCTTT,CASSLARGYSTEAFF
-,TRBV4-3,-,TRBJ2-7,TGCGCCAGCAGCCAAGAAGCGGAGTCCTACGAGCAGTACTTC,CASSQEAESYEQYF
-,TRBV9,-,TRBJ2-3,TGTGCCAGCAGCGTACAGTCGGGGAAGTATCCAGATACGCAGTATTTT,CASSVQSGKYPDTQYF
-,TRBV30,few,TRBJ1-1,TGTGCCTGGAGCGTCGGCCATTTAAGGTTAGACACTGAAGCTTTCTTT,CAWSVGHLRLDTEAFF
TRBD2,TRBV9,-,TRBJ2-7,TGTGCCAGCAGCGTACGTAGCGGGAGGCCACCCTACGAGCAGTACTTC,CASSVRSGRPPYEQYF